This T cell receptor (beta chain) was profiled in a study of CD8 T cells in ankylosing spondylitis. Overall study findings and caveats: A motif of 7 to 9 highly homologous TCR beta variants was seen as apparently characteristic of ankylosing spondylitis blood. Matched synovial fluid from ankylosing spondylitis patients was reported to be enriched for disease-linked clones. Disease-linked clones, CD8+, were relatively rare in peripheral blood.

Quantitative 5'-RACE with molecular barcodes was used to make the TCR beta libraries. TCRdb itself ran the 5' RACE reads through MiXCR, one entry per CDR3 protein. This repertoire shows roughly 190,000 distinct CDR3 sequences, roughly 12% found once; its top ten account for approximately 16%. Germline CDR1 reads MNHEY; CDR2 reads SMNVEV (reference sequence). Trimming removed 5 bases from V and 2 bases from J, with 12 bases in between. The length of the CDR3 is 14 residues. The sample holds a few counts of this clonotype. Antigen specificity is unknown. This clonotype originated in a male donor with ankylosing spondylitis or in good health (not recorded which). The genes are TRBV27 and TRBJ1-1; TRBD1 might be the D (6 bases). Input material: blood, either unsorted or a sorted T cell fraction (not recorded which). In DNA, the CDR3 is TGTGCCAGCAGTACACAGGGCTTAAACACTGAAGCTTTCTTT. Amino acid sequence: CASSTQGLNTEAFF.